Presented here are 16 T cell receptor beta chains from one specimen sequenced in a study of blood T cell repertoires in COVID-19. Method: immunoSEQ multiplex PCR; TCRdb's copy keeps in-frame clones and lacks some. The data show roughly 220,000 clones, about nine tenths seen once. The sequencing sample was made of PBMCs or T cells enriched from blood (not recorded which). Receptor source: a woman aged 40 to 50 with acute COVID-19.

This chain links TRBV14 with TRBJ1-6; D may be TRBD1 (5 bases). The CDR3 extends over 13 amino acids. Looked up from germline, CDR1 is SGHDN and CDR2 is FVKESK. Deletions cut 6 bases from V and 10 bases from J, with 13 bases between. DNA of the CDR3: TGTGCCAGCAGTTCAGGGTATTCCTCACCCCTCCACTTT. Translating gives CASSSGYSSPLHF.

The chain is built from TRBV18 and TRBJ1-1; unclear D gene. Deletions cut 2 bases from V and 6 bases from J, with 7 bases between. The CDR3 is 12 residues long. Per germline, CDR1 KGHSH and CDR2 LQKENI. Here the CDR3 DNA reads TGTGCCAGCTCACCAGCTATCGCTGAAGCTTTCTTT. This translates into CASSPAIAEAFF.

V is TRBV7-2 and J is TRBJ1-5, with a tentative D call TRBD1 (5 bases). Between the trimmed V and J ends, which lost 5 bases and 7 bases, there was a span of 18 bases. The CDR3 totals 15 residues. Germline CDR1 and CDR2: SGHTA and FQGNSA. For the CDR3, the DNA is TGTGCCAGCAGCCGCACCGGGACTCCCTACCAGCCCCAGCATTTT. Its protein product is CASSRTGTPYQPQHF.

In nucleotides, the CDR3 is TGTGCCAGTAGTTCTCCCCGGACAGCGACGAACACTGAAGCTTTCTTT. This encodes CASSSPRTATNTEAFF. The chain links TRBV19 to TRBJ1-1; tentatively, D is TRBD1 (6 bases). Trimming stripped 5 bases from V and 1 base from J, with 17 bases between. Per germline, CDR1 LNHDA and CDR2 SQIVND (reference sequence). CDR3 length: 16 residues.

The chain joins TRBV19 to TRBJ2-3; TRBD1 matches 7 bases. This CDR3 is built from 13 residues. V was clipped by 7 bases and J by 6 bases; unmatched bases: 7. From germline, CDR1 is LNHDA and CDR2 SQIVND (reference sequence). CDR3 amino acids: CASTATGSDTQYF. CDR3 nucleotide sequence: TGTGCCAGTACCGCGACAGGGTCTGATACGCAGTATTTT.

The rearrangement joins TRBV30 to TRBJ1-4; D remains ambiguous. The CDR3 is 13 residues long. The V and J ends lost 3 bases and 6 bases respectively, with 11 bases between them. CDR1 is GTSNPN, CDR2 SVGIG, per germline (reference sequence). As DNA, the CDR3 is TGTGCCTGGAGCATCGGGCGGGATGAAAAACTGTTTTTT. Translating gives CAWSIGRDEKLFF.

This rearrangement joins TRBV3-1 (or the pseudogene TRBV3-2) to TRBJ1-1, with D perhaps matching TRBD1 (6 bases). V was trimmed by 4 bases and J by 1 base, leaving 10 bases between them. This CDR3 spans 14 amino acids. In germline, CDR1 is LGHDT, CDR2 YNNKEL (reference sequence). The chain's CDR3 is CASSPWGQNTEAFF. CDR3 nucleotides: TGTGCCAGCAGCCCCTGGGGACAGAACACTGAAGCTTTCTTT.

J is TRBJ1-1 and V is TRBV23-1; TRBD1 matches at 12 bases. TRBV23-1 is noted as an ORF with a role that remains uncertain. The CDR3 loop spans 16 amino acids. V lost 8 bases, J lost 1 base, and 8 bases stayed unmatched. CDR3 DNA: TGCGCCAGCGGGACAGGGGGCATGGGTTGGAACACTGAAGCTTTCTTT. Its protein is CASGTGGMGWNTEAFF.

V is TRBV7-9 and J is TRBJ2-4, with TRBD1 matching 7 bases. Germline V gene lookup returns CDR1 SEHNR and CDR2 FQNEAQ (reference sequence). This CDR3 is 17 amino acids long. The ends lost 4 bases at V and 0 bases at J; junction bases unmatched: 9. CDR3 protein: CASSSEGQVLAKNIQYF. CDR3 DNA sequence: TGTGCCAGCAGCTCAGAAGGACAGGTACTAGCCAAAAACATTCAGTACTTC.

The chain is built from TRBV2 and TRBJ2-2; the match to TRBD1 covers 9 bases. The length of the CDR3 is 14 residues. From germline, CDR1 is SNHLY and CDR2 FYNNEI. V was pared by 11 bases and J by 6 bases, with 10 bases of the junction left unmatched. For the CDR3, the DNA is TGTGCCCGCGCGGGACAGGGAAGCTCCGGGGAGCTGTTTTTT. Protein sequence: CARAGQGSSGELFF.

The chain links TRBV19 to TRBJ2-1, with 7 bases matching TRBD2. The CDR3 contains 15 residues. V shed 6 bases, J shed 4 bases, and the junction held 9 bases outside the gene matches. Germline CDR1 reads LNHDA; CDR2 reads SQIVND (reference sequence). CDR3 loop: CASRRGRGNYNEQFF. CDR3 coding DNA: TGTGCCAGTAGGCGCGGGCGGGGGAATTACAATGAGCAGTTCTTC.

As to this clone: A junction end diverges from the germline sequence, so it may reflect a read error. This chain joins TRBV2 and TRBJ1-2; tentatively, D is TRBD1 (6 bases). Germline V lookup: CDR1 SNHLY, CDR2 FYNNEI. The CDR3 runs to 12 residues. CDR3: CASSEGGGAPSF. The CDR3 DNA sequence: TGTGCCAGCAGTGAAGGTGGGGGGGCGCCTTCCTTC.

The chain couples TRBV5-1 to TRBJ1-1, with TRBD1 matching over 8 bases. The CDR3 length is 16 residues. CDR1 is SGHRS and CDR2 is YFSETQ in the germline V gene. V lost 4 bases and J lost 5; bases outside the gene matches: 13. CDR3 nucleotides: TGCGCCAGCAGCCTCGGGACAGGTAACCCGGGGACTGAAGCTTTCTTT. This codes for CASSLGTGNPGTEAFF. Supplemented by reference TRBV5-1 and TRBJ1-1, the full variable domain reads KAGVTQTPRYLIKTRGQQVTLSCSPISGHRSVSWYQQTPGQGLQFLFEYFSETQRNKGNFPGRFSGRQFSNSRSEMNVSTLELGDSALYLCASSLGTGNPGTEAFFGQGTRLTVV.

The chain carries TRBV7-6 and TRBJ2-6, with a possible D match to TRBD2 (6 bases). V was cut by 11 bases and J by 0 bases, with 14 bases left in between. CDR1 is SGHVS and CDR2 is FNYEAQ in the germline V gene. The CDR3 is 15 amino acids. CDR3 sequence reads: CAGGGNSSGANVLTF. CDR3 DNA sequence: TGTGCCGGTGGGGGGAACAGCTCTGGGGCCAACGTCCTGACTTTC.

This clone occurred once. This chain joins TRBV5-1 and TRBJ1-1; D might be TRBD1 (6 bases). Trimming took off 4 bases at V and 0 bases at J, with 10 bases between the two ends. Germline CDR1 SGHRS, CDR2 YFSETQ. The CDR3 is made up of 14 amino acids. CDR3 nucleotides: TGCGCCAGCAGCATAGGACAGATGAACACTGAAGCTTTCTTT. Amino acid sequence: CASSIGQMNTEAFF. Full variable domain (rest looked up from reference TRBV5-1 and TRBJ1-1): KAGVTQTPRYLIKTRGQQVTLSCSPISGHRSVSWYQQTPGQGLQFLFEYFSETQRNKGNFPGRFSGRQFSNSRSEMNVSTLELGDSALYLCASSIGQMNTEAFFGQGTRLTVV.

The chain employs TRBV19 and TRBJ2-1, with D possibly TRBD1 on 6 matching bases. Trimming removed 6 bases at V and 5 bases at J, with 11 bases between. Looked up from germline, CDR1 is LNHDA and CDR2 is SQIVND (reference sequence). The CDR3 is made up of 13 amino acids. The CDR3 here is CASRPGVNNEQFF. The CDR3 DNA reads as TGTGCCAGTAGGCCAGGGGTGAACAATGAGCAGTTCTTC.